This passage covers 10 T cell receptor beta chains from one sample sequenced in a study of cytomegalovirus exposure and HLA in healthy donors. PCR used 60 Vbeta primers and 13 Jbeta primers. TCRdb's table, derived via immunoSEQ multiplex PCR, lists solely in-frame clones and lacks some. The data show 55,000 to 70,000 clones, more than 75% seen once. Input material: PBMCs. The origin of the receptors is a man younger than 35 in good health and CMV-seropositive.

This chain connects TRBV2 to TRBJ2-7, with D perhaps TRBD2 (5 bases). The length of the CDR3 is 14 residues. V dropped 4 bases and J dropped 2 bases, with 12 bases sitting between them. CDR1 is SNHLY, CDR2 FYNNEI, per germline. Here the CDR3 DNA reads TGTGCCAGCAGTGCCCGGACTGGTACCTACGAGCAGTACTTC. Its translation is CASSARTGTYEQYF.

In its sample, this clone was seen once. This rearrangement joins TRBV25-1 to TRBJ2-5; no clear D gene. This CDR3 has 15 amino acids. V dropped 3 bases and J dropped 0 bases, with 11 bases sitting between them. The V gene's germline CDR1 is MGHDK and CDR2 SYGVNS. CDR3 sequence reads: CASSDLTAYQETQYF. The CDR3 region has the DNA TGTGCCAGCAGTGACCTGACTGCGTACCAAGAGACCCAGTACTTC.

The chain combines TRBV5-1 with TRBJ2-1, with 10 bases lining up with TRBD2. CDR1 and CDR2 from the germline V gene are SGHRS and YFSETQ. The CDR3 spans 15 residues. V was pared by 4 bases and J by 4 bases, with 5 bases of the junction left unmatched. CDR3 sequence reads: CASSVTSGPYNEQFF. CDR3 sequence (DNA): TGCGCCAGCAGCGTGACTAGCGGGCCATACAATGAGCAGTTCTTC.

The chain is built from TRBV5-4 and TRBJ2-3; D possibly corresponds to TRBD2 (5 bases). The CDR3 spans 18 residues. Per germline, CDR1 SGHNT and CDR2 YYREEE (reference sequence). Trimming shortened V by 3 bases and J by 6 bases, and 26 bases separated the two germline ends. CDR3 coding DNA: TGTGCCAGCAGCTCGAGCGTGGGAATTGGGTCCGCGGGTGATACGCAGTATTTT. Its protein is CASSSSVGIGSAGDTQYF.

The chain recombines TRBV6-1 with TRBJ1-3; the match to TRBD1 covers 9 bases. The CDR3 covers 15 residues. From germline, CDR1 is MNHNS and CDR2 SASEGT. Losses at the gene ends were 2 bases for V and 3 bases for J; bases not matched to a gene: 2. CDR3 sequence reads: CASSENRGHGNTIYF. Written as DNA, the CDR3 is TGTGCCAGCAGTGAAAACAGGGGGCATGGAAACACCATATATTTT.

The gene calls are TRBV29-1 and TRBJ2-1, with 7 positions matching TRBD2. V was pared by 4 bases and J by 0 bases, with 6 bases of the junction left unmatched. The germline gives CDR1 SQVTM, CDR2 ANQGSEA. The CDR3 length is 15 residues. CDR3 amino acids: CSVGERGPSYNEQFF. The CDR3 DNA follows: TGCAGCGTTGGGGAGCGGGGTCCCTCCTACAATGAGCAGTTCTTC.

This clone was observed once. The V gene is TRBV7-9, the J gene TRBJ2-7, with TRBD1 as a possible D gene (5 bases). CDR1 and CDR2 (germline): SEHNR, FQNEAQ (reference sequence). V was pared by 1 base and J by 5 bases, with 12 bases between. The CDR3 loop spans 14 amino acids. The CDR3, as DNA: TGTGCCAGCAGCTTAGGTTGGCAGGGAAACGAGCAGTACTTC. The encoded protein is CASSLGWQGNEQYF.

This clone has a handful of counts. The chain links TRBV10-2 to TRBJ2-3; D might be TRBD2 (5 bases). The CDR3 contains 13 residues. V was clipped by 8 bases and J by 5 bases, with 14 bases between them. CDR1 is WSHSY and CDR2 is SAAADI in the germline V gene. The CDR3 region is CASSEVGVDTQYF. CDR3 sequence (DNA): TGCGCCAGCTCGGAGGTCGGGGTAGATACGCAGTATTTT.

The chain links TRBV11-2 to TRBJ1-1; no firm D call. From germline, CDR1 is SGHAT and CDR2 FQNNGV. The length of the CDR3 is 13 residues. Trimming removed 3 bases from V and 1 base from J, with 6 bases in between. CDR3 loop: CASSFSENTEAFF. The CDR3 nucleotides read TGTGCCAGCAGCTTCTCAGAGAACACTGAAGCTTTCTTT.

V and J are TRBV9 and TRBJ1-1; no firm D call. Germline CDR1 SGDLS, CDR2 YYNGEE. Trimming stripped 0 bases from V and 1 base from J, with 7 bases between. The CDR3 loop spans 14 amino acids. The CDR3 is CASSVDLANTEAFF. In DNA form, the CDR3 reads TGTGCCAGCAGCGTAGATCTGGCGAACACTGAAGCTTTCTTT.